This T cell receptor (beta chain) was obtained from a study of blood T cell repertoires in COVID-19. Study at large: The United States, Italy and Spain supplied acute and convalescent COVID-19 samples. The cDNA or gDNA used as material had been derived from T cells, B-cell-depleted T cells, or PBMCs.

Methods used by the authors: Estimates of nucleated cell counts were drawn from the amplification of reference gene primers. Repertoires were generated with immunoSEQ multiplex PCR, while TCRdb's copy carries only in-frame clones and drops some. V and J calls and clone size are as listed in that table; D and trimming were resolved from the DNA. The table records 220,000 or so clones, around 86% of them present only once. Seattle's cohort entered during active infection and was followed longitudinally. The length of the CDR3 is 13 residues. The germline V gene encodes CDR1 MDHEN and CDR2 SYDVKM. Trimming at V came to 8 bases and at J to 3 bases, leaving 7 bases not matched to a gene.

This TCR was sampled from a woman of 80 years or more with COVID-19, enrolled during active disease. The chain combines TRBV28 with TRBJ2-7, with 7 nucleotides matching TRBD2. Sequenced material: peripheral blood. CDR3 sequence (DNA): TGTGCCAGCTCATTCGGCGGGAGCTACGAGCAGTACTTC. Translation: CASSFGGSYEQYF.